This entry is about one T cell receptor (beta chain). Its antigen specificity is not known. No base quality values were provided; no much bigger clone lies one nucleotide off. These data belong to a study of shared clonotypes between healthy human individuals (dated by TCRdb to the early 2020s). A note on the overall study: The cohort comprised a couple of women and a few men aged 18 to 49 years. For each donor, CD4 naive and CD4 memory were each run on three plates, CD8 naive on two plates, and CD8 memory on one plate. To estimate repertoire size and how much clonotypes are shared between individuals, the study performed deep sequencing of blood TCR repertoires from roughly five healthy adults. Libraries were prepared and TCR repertoires were sequenced by different laboratories using diverse techniques, in order to increase sequencing depth and limit assay-specific biases. Each donor's leukapheresis produced roughly between roughly 0.85 and 9.5 billion PBMCs. Results the study describes overall, beyond this receptor: Estimated clonotype richness was generally larger for naive than for memory subsets. Compared with non-shared clonotypes, the clonotypes found in all four sorted-subset donors had higher generation probabilities. Only blood was sampled, and tissue TCR repertoires likely differ from those in blood. Rarefaction of sorted-subset datasets indicated incomplete sequencing despite the large sequencing depth. Across several donors, about 4.5% of naive CD4, approximately 3.5% of naive CD8, 2.3% of memory CD4, and roughly 0.4% of memory CD8 clonotypes were shared. Because the study included only a small number of donors, the genetic and exposure-history diversity represented was limited. Pairwise subsampling led to the expectation that sequencing depth would affect the degree of clonotype sharing among donors.

The donors were healthy, HIV-negative adults who had no recently reported acute infections or vaccinations. All donors were Caucasian adults living in Nashville, Tennessee, USA. CD4+ T cells were enriched through magnetic negative selection, after which naive cells were positively selected on CD45RA and the remaining negative fraction served as the memory subset. Blood was collected by leukapheresis, and PBMCs were isolated by Ficoll-Histopaque density gradient centrifugation and then cryopreserved in liquid nitrogen vapor phase. Analytical flow cytometry was used to check the purity and quantity of every magnetically sorted T cell population. From each sorted fraction, genomic DNA was isolated and quantified by UV absorbance on a Nanodrop 2000c. Including the terminal cysteine and phenylalanine, the CDR3 comprises 11 residues. Only the CDR3 portion is preserved as DNA: 33 bases, with reading frame beginning at the first base. CDR1 and CDR2 were assigned from the germline V gene (reference sequence) as GTSNPN and SVGIG.

TCR CDR3 regions were amplified from genomic DNA by multiplex PCR using the deep immunoSEQ assay. Genomic DNA extracted from each cell subset was distributed evenly over all wells of several immunoSEQ 96-well plates, and each plate served as one replicate. For sorted subsets, each replicate PCR was loaded with roughly 190 ng genomic DNA, equivalent to roughly 30,000 T cell genomes. Purified libraries were quantified with a Qubit 3.0 fluorometer, sized on a Bioanalyzer 2100, and re-quantified with the KAPA Library Quantification kit. Each immunoSEQ 96-well plate was sequenced on its own single-read 150-cycle Illumina NextSeq 550 flow cell. Concerning the study's data processing: Because the immunoSEQ output included only junctional sequences and no quality scores, the filtering could not be the same as the filtering used for full-length reads. To assign V/J genes and CDR3, sequences were annotated against IMGT germline references using PyIR, a Python wrapper for IgBLAST v1.9. Reads were filtered out if the reads had weak V/J assignments (E-value above 1e-6), no CDR3, stop codons, out-of-frame junctions, or ambiguous translated residues. V3J clonotypes were defined as sequences sharing an identical inferred V gene, J gene, and CDR3 amino acid sequence. Percentage overlap between repertoires was calculated by dividing the number of shared unique clonotypes by the size of the smaller repertoire. Three approaches were used to assess repertoire richness: RTK rarefaction, the Chao1 estimator, and Recon v2.1 estimates of unobserved clonotypes. OLGA was used to compute generation probabilities for all TCRbeta clonotypes that the gDNA method yielded from a handful of donors. In its TCRdb copy, this immuneACCESS table keeps in-frame sequences only and misses some clones. Where compared with another copy, unresolved V genes explain less than half of these, and the others have no known cause. Clonal size and the V and J genes are those of that table, whereas D and trimming came from the DNA. The sample table holds some 1,100,000 clones, of which 78% were seen once. Of the sample, 0.52% falls within the top ten clones.

The source is a man in his late teens or twenties in good health. Some clones in this sample may be carry-over from other donors' samples. The V gene is TRBV30 and the J gene is TRBJ2-5; no D gene is confidently identified. The J call may be incorrect, as the DNA end agrees better with TRBJ2-7. Sequencing input: memory CD4+ T cells from PBMCs. The sample's cell subset or site label, decoded: CD45RA-negative fraction. The CDR3 here reads CAWSSQYEQYF. The DNA sequence is TGTGCCTGGTCATCTCAATACGAGCAGTACTTC.